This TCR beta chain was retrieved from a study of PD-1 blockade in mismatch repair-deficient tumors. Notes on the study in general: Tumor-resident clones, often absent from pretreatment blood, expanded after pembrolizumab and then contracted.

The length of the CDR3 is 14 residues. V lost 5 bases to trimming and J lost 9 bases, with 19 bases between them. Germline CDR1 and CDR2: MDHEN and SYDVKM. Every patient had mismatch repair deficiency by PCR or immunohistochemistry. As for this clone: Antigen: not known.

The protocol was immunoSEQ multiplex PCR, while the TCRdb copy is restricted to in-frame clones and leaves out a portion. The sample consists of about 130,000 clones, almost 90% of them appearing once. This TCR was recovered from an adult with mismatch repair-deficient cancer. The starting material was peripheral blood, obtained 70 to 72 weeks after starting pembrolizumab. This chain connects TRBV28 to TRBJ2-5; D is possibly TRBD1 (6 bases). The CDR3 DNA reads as TGTGCCAGCAGTCTAGATATCCCAAAGGGGGCCCAGTACTTC. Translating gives CASSLDIPKGAQYF.